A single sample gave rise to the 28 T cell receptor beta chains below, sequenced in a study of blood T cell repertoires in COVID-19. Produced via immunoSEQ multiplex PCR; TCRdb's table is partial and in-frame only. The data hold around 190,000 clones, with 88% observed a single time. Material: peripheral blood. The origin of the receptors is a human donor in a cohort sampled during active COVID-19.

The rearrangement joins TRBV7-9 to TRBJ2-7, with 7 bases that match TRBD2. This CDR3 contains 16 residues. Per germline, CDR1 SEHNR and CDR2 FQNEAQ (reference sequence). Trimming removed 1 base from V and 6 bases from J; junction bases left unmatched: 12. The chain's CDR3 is CASSLVLGGGRIEQYF. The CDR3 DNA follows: TGTGCCAGCAGCTTAGTGCTTGGGGGAGGGCGCATCGAGCAGTACTTC.

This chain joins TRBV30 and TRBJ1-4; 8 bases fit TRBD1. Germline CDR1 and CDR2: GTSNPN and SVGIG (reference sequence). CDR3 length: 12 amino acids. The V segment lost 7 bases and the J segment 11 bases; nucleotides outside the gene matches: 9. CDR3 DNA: TGTGCCTTCGGACAGGGCTCCGCTAAACTGTTTTTT. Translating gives CAFGQGSAKLFF.

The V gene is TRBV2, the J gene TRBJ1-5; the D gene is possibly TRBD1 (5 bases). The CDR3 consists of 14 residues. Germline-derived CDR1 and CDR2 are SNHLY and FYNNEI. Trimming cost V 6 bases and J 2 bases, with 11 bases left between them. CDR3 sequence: CASSPRGGNQPQHF. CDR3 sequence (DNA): TGTGCCAGCAGCCCCCGGGGGGGCAATCAGCCCCAGCATTTT.

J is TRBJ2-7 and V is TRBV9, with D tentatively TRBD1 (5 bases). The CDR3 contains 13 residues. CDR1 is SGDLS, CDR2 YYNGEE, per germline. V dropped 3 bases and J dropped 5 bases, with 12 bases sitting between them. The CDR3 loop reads CASSASQGHEQYF. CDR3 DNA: TGTGCCAGCAGCGCGAGTCAGGGCCACGAGCAGTACTTC.

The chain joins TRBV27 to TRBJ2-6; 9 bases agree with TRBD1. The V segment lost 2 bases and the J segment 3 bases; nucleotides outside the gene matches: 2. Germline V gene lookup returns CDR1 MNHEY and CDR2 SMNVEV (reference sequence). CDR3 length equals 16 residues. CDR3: CASSLTGGGGANVLTF. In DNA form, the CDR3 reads TGTGCCAGCAGTTTAACAGGGGGCGGTGGGGCCAACGTCCTGACTTTC.

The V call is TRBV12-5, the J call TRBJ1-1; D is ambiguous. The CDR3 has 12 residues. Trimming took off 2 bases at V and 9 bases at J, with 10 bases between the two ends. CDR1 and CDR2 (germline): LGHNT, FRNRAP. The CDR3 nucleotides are TGTGCTAGTGGTTTGACAGCATGGCAAGCTTTCTTT. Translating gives CASGLTAWQAFF. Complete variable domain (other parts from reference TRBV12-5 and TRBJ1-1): DARVTQTPRHKVTEMGQEVTMRCQPILGHNTVFWYRQTMMQGLELLAYFRNRAPLDDSGMPKDRFSAEMPDATLATLKIQPSEPRDSAVYFCASGLTAWQAFFGQGTRLTVV.

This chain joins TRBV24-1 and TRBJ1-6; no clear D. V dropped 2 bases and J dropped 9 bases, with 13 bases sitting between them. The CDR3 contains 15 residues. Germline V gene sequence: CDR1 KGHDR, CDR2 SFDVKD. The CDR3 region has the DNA TGTGCCACCAGTGATTCCGGTAGCCCTTTTTCACCCCTCCACTTT. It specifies CATSDSGSPFSPLHF.

CDR3 DNA: TGTGCCAGCAGCCTGGAAGGGGGCGGCCCCCTCCACTTT. Its protein is CASSLEGGGPLHF. The chain links TRBV5-5 to TRBJ1-6; 7 bases map to TRBD1. CDR1 SGHKS and CDR2 YYEKEE come from the germline V gene (reference sequence). V lost 4 bases, J lost 13 bases, and 8 bases stayed unmatched. The CDR3 is 13 amino acids.

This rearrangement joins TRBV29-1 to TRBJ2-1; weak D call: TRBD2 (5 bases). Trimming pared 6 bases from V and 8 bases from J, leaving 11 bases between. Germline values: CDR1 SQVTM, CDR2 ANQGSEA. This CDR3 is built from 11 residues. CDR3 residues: CSVGEGYEQFF. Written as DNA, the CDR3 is TGCAGCGTCGGCGAGGGCTATGAGCAGTTCTTC.

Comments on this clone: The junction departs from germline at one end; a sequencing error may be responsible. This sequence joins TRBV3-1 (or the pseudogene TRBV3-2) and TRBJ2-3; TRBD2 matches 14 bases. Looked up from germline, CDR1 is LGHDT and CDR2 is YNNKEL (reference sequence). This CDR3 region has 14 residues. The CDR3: CASSQEGLAGVLRF. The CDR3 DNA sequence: TGTGCCAGCAGCCAAGAGGGACTAGCGGGAGTCCTGAGGTTT.

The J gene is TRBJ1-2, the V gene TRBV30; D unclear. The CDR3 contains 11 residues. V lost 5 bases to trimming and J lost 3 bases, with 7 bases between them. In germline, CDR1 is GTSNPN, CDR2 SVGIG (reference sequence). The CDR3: CAWSLDYGYTF. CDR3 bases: TGTGCCTGGTCCCTTGACTATGGCTACACCTTC. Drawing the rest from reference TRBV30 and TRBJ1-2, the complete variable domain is SQTIHQWPATLVQPVGSPLSLECTVEGTSNPNLYWYRQAAGRGLQLLFYSVGIGQISSEVPQNLSASRPQDRQFILSSKKLLLSDSGFYLCAWSLDYGYTFGSGTRLTVV.

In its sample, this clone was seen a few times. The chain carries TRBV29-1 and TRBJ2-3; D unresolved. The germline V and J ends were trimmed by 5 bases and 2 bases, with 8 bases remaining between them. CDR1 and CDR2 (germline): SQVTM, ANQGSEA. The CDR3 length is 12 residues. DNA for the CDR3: TGCAGCGTTATTAGACTCACAGATACGCAGTATTTT. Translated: CSVIRLTDTQYF.

This chain's CDR3 is CASSYGPGGGYEQYF. CDR3 coding DNA: TGTGCCAGCAGTTACGGCCCCGGGGGGGGCTACGAGCAGTACTTC. This rearrangement joins TRBV6-5 to TRBJ2-7, with 8 bases fitting TRBD2. Germline V gene sequence: CDR1 MNHEY, CDR2 SVGAGI. The CDR3 covers 15 residues. V shed 2 bases and J 3 bases; nucleotides not matched to a gene: 6.

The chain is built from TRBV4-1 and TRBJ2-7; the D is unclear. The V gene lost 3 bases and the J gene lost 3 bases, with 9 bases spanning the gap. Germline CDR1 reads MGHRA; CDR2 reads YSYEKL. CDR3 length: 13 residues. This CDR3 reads CASSHNSHYEQYF. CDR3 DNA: TGCGCCAGCAGCCACAACTCCCACTACGAGCAGTACTTC.

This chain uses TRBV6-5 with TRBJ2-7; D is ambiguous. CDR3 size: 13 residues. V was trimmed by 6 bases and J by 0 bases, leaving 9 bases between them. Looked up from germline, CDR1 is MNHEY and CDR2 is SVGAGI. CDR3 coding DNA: TGTGCCAGCAGCCCCGGGTCCTCCTACGAGCAGTACTTC. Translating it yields CASSPGSSYEQYF.

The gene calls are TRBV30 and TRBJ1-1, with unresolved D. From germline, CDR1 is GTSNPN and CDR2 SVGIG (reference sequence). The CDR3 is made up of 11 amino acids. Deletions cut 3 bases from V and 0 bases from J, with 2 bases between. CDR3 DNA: TGTGCCTGGAGCGTGAACACTGAAGCTTTCTTT. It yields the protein CAWSVNTEAFF.

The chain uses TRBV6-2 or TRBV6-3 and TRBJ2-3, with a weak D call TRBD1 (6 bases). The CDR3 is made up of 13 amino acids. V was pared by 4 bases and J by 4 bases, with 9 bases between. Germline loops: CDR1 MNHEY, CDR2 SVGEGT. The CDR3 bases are TGTGCCAGCAGTTTCAGGGGCCCAGATACGCAGTATTTT. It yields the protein CASSFRGPDTQYF.

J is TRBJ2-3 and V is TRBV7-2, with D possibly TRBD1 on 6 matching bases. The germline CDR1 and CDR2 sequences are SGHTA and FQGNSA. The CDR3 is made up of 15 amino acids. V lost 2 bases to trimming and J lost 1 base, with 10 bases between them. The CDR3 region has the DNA TGTGCCAGCAGCTTATATTGGGGGCGCACAGATACGCAGTATTTT. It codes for CASSLYWGRTDTQYF.

Written as DNA, the CDR3 is TGTGCCAGCTGGGCGGGGATTTCACCCCTCCACTTT. Translating it yields CASWAGISPLHF. The chain combines TRBV28 with TRBJ1-6, with D unclear. The CDR3 spans 12 residues. Trimming took 8 bases from V and 9 from J, leaving 11 bases between them. Per the germline V gene, CDR1 is MDHEN and CDR2 is SYDVKM.

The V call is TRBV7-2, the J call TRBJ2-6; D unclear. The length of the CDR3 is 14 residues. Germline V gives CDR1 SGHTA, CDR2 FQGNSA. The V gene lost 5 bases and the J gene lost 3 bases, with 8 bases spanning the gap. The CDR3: CASSPYIGANVLTF. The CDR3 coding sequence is TGTGCCAGCAGCCCGTACATTGGGGCCAACGTCCTGACTTTC.

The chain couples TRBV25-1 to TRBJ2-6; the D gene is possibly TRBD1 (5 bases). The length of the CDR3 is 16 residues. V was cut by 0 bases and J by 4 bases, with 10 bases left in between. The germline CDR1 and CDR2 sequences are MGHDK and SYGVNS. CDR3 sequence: CASSEYEGAGANVLTF. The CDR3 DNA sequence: TGTGCCAGCAGTGAATATGAAGGGGCCGGGGCCAACGTCCTGACTTTC.

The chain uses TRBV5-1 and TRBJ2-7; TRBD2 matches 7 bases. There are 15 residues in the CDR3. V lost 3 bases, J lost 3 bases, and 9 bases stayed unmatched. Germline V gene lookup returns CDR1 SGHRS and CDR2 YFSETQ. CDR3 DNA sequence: TGCGCCAGCAGCTCTGGGGGGGTGAAGTTCTACGAGCAGTACTTC. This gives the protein CASSSGGVKFYEQYF.

The DNA of the CDR3 is TGTGCCAGCAGCGCTAGCGGGAGCCGCACAGATACGCAGTATTTT. Translating gives CASSASGSRTDTQYF. This sequence joins TRBV7-9 and TRBJ2-3; 10 nucleotides agree with TRBD2. V shed 5 bases and J 1 base; nucleotides not matched to a gene: 3. CDR3 length: 15 residues. Germline V gives CDR1 SEHNR, CDR2 FQNEAQ (reference sequence).

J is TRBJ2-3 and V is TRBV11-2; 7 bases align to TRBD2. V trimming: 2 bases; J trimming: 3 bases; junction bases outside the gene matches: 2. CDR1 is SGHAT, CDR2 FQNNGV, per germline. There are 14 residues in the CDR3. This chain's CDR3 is CASSLTGRTDTQYF. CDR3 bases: TGTGCCAGCAGCTTAACCGGGAGGACAGATACGCAGTATTTT.

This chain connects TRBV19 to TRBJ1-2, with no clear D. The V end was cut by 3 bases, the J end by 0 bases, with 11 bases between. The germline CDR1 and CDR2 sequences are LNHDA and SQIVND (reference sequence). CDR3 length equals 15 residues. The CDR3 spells CASSMLRTPNYGYTF. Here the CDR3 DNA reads TGTGCCAGTAGTATGCTCCGAACTCCTAACTATGGCTACACCTTC. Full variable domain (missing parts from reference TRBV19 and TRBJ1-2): DGGITQSPKYLFRKEGQNVTLSCEQNLNHDAMYWYRQDPGQGLRLIYYSQIVNDFQKGDIAEGYSVSREKKESFPLTVTSAQKNPTAFYLCASSMLRTPNYGYTFGSGTRLTVV.

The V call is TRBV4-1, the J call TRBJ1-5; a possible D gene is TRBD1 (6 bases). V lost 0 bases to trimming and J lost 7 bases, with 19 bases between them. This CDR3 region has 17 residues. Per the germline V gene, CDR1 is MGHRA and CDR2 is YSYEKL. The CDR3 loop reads CASSQDMSGRGRQPQHF. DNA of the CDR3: TGCGCCAGCAGCCAAGATATGAGTGGCAGGGGCCGACAGCCCCAGCATTTT.

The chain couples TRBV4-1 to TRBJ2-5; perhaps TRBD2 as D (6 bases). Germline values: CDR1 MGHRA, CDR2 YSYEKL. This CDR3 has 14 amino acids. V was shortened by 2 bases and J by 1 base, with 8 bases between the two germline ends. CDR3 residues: CASSQKGLQETQYF. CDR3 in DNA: TGCGCCAGCAGCCAAAAGGGACTCCAAGAGACCCAGTACTTC.

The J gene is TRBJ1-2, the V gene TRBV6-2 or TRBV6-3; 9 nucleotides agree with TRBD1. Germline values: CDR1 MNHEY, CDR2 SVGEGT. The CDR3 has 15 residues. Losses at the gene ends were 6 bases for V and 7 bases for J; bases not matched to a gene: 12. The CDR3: CASSPGQGRFSGYTF. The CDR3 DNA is TGTGCCAGCAGCCCGGGACAGGGACGATTCTCTGGCTACACCTTC.